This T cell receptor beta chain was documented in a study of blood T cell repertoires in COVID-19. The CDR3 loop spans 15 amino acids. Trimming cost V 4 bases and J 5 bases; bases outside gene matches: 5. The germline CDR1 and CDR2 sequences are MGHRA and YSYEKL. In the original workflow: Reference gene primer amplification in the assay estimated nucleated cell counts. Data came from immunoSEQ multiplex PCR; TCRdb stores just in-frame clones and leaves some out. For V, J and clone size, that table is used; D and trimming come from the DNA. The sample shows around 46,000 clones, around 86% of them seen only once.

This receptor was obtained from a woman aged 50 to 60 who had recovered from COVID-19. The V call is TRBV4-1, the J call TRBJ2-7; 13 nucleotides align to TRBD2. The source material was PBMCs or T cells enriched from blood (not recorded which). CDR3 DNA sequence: TGCGCCAGCAGCCCCGGACTAGCGGGAGCAAACGAGCAGTACTTC. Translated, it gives CASSPGLAGANEQYF.